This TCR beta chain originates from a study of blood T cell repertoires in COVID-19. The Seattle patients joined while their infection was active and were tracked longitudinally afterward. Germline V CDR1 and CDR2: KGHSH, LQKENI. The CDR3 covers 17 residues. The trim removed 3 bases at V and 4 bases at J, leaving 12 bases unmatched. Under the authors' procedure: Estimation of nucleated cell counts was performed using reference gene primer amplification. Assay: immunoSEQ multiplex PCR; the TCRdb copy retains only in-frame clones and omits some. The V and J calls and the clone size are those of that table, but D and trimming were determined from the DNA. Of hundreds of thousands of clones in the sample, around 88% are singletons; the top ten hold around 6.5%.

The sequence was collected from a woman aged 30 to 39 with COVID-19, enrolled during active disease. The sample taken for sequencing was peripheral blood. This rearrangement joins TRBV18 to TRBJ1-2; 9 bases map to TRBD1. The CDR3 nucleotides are TGTGCCAGCTCACCCGTACCACATTTGACAGGGGGCTATGGCTACACCTTC. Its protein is CASSPVPHLTGGYGYTF.